One sample yielded the 3 T cell receptor beta chains listed below, sequenced in a study of regulatory T cells in long-lasting Graves disease. Arm-PCR of CDR3 regions with iRepertoire HTBI primers generated TCR beta libraries. MiXCR, run by TCRdb on the multiplex PCR reads, gives a single entry per CDR3 protein. The data show fewer than 450,000 distinct CDR3 sequences, about 20% seen once. Time point given: persistent/refractory GD, antithyroid drugs over 5 years with positive TRAb. Making the TCR library involved RNA that had been extracted from PBMCs. Source: peripheral blood mononuclear cells (PBMCs), taken when the disease was refractory, from a patient treated with antithyroid drugs. The receptors were sampled from a female donor with Graves disease.

This clonotype was seen many times. The V call is TRBV7-2, the J call TRBJ2-7; a weak D match, TRBD2 (5 bases). Germline CDR1 SGHTA, CDR2 FQGNSA. The CDR3 contains 13 residues. The ends were cut back, 2 bases at V and 6 bases at J, with 11 bases in the middle. The CDR3 DNA reads TGTGCCAGCAGCTTATACGGGGATGCCGAGCAGTACTTC. It translates to CASSLYGDAEQYF.

The chain employs TRBV20-1 and TRBJ1-5; 8 bases map to TRBD1. The germline gives CDR1 DFQATT, CDR2 SNEGSKA (reference sequence). The V segment lost 4 bases and the J segment 0 bases; nucleotides outside the gene matches: 2. The CDR3 has 14 amino acids. The CDR3: CSATGQGSNQPQHF. CDR3 sequence (DNA): TGCAGTGCTACCGGACAGGGTAGCAATCAGCCCCAGCATTTT.

This clonotype was detected many times. The rearrangement joins TRBV11-1 to TRBJ2-7; 7 nucleotides match TRBD1. CDR1 is SGHAT and CDR2 is FQDESV in the germline V gene (reference sequence). V dropped 5 bases and J dropped 3; count of bases not matched to a gene: 10. The CDR3 runs to 15 residues. The CDR3 DNA follows: TGTGCCAGCAGCCAATCCGGGGACAGCAACTACGAGCAGTACTTC. Its translation: CASSQSGDSNYEQYF.